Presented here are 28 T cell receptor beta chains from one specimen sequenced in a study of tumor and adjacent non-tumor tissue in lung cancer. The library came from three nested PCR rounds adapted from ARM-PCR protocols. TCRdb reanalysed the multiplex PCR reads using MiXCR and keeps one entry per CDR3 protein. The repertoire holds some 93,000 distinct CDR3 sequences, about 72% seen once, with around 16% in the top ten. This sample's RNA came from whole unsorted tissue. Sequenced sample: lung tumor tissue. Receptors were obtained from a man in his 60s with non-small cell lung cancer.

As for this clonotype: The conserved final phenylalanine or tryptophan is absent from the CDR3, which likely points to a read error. The CDR3 region is CASSLEGRPVWNEQFL. The DNA for the CDR3 is TGTGCCAGCAGTTTAGAGGGAAGGCCTGTTTGGAATGAGCAGTTCCTC. The chain uses TRBV12-3 or TRBV12-4 and TRBJ2-1; D gene uncertain. The CDR3 extends over 16 amino acids. Trimming left V 1 base short and J 7 bases short, with 17 bases between.

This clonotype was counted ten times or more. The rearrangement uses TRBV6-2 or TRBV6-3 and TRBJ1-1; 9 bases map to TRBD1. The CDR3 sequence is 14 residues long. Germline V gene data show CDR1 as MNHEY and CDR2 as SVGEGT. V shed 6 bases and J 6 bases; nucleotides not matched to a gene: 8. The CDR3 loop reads CASSRTGDGPEAFF. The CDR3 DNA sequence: TGTGCCAGCAGCCGGACAGGGGACGGGCCTGAAGCTTTCTTT.

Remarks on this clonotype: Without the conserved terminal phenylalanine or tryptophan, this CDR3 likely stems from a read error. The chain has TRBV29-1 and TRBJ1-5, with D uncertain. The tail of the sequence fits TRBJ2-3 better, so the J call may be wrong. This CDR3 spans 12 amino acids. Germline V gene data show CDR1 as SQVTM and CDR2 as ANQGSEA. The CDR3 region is CSVGDSNQPQYL. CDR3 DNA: TGCAGCGTTGGGGATAGCAATCAGCCCCAGTATCTT.

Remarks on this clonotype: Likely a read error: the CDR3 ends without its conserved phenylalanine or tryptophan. The CDR3 nucleotides are TGTGCCAGGAGCCTTCCCGGCTGCGCCTACGAGCAGTACTCC. This codes for CARSLPGCAYEQYS. J is TRBJ2-7 and V is TRBV11-1; unclear D gene. The V gene's germline CDR1 is SGHAT and CDR2 FQDESV (reference sequence). This CDR3 contains 14 residues. V was pared by 9 bases and J by 2 bases, with 17 bases between.

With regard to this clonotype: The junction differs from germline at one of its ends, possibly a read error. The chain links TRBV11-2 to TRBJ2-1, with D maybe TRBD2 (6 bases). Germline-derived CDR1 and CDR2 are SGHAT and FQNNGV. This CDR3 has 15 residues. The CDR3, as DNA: TGTGCCAGCAGCATGGGGGGTAGCAATAGGAATGAGCACTTCTTC. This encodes CASSMGGSNRNEHFF.

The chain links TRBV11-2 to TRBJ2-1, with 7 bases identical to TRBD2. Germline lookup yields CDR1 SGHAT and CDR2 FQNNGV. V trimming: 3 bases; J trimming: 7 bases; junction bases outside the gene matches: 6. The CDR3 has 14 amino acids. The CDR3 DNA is TGTGCCAGCAGCTTCGTGGCGGGAGAAAATGAGCAGTTCTTC. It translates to CASSFVAGENEQFF.

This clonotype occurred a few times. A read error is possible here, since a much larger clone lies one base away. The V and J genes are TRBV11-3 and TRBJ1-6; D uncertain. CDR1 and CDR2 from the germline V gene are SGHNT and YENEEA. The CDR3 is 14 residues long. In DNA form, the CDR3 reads TGTGCCAGCAGCCCTGGGAAGGATAATCCACCCCTCCACTTT. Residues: CASSPGKDNPPLHF.

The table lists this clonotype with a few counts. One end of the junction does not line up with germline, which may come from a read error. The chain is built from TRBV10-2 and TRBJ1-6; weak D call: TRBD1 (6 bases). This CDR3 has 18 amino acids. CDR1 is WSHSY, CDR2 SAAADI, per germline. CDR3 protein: CVSSELRQASPYNSPLHF. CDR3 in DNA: TGCGTCAGCAGTGAGTTGCGACAGGCGAGCCCCTATAATTCACCCCTCCACTTC.

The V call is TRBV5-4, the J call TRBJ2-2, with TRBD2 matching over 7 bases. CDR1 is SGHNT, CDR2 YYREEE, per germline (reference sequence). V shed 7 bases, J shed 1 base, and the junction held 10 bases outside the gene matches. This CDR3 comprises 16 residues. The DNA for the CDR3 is TGTGCCAGCGGCGGGGGAGAGGGGAAGAACACCGGGGAGCTGTTTTTT. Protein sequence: CASGGGEGKNTGELFF.

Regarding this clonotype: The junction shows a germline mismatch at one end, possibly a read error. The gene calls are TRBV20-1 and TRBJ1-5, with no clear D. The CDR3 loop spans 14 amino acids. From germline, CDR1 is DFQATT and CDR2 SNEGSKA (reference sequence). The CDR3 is CSARDRGDNQPQHF. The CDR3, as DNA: TGCAGTGCCAGAGATCGGGGAGACAATCAGCCCCAGCATTTT.

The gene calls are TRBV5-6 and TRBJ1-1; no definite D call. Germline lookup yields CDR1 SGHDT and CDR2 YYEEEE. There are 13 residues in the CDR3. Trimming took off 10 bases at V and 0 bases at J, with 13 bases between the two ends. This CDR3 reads CACWREMNTEAFF. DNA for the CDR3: TGTGCCTGTTGGAGGGAGATGAACACTGAAGCTTTCTTT.

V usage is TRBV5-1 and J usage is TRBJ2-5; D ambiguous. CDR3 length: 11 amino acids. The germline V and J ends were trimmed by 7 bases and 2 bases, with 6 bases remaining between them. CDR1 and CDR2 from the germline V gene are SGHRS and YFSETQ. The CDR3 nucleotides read TGCGCCAGCTGCTGGCAAGAGACCCAGTACTTC. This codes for CASCWQETQYF.

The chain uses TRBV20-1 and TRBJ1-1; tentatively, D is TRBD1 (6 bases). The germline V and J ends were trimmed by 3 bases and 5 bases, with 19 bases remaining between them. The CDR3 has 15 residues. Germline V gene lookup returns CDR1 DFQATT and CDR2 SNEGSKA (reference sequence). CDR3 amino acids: CSARGAAGWKTEAFF. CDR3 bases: TGCAGTGCTAGGGGGGCGGCGGGATGGAAAACTGAAGCTTTCTTT.

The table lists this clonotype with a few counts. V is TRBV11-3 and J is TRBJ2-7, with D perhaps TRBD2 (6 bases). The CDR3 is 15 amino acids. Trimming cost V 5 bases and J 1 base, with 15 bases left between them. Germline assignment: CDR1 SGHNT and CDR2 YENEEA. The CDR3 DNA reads TGTGCCAGCAGCGCCGCGGGACGGGGGTCCTACGAGCAGTACTTC. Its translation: CASSAAGRGSYEQYF.

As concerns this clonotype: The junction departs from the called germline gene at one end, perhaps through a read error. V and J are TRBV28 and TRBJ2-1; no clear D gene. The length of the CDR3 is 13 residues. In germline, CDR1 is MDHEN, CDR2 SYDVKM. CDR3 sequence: CVSNLYVYNEQFF. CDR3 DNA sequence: TGTGTCAGCAATCTCTATGTCTACAATGAGCAGTTCTTC.

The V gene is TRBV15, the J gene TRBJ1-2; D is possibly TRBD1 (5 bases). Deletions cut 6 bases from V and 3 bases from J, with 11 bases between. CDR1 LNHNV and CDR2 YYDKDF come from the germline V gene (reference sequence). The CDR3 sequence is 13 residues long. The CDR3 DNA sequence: TGTGCCACCAGGGGGCTGCGCGACTATGGCTACACCTTC. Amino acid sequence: CATRGLRDYGYTF.

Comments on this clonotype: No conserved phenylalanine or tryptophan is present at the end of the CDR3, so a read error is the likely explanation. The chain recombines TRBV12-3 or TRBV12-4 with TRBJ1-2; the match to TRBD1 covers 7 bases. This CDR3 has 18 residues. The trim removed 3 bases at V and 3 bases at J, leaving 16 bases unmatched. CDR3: CASSLGQRGTVVYYGYTS. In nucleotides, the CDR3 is TGTGCCAGCAGTTTGGGGCAACGTGGGACAGTGGTGTACTATGGCTACACCTCC.

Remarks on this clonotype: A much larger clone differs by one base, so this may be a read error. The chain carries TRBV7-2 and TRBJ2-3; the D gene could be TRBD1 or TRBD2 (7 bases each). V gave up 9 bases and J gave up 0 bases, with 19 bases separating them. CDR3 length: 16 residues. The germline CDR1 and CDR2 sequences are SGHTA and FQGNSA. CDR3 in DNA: TGTGCCAGAAGCCCTAGACAGGGAGGGAGCACAGATACGCAGTATTTT. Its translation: CARSPRQGGSTDTQYF. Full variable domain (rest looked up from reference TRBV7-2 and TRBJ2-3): GAGVSQSPSNKVTEKGKDVELRCDPISGHTALYWYRQSLGQGLEFLIYFQGNSAPDKSGLPSDRFSAERTGGSVSTLTIQRTQQEDSAVYLCARSPRQGGSTDTQYFGPGTRLTVL.

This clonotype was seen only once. The CDR3 here is CASSLESGTFEEMQYF. DNA of the CDR3: TGTGCCAGCAGCTTAGAGAGCGGGACATTCGAAGAGATGCAGTACTTC. The chain couples TRBV11-3 to TRBJ2-5; D may be TRBD2 (7 bases). Trimming pared 0 bases from V and 11 bases from J, leaving 22 bases between. Germline V gives CDR1 SGHNT, CDR2 YENEEA. The CDR3 length is 16 residues.

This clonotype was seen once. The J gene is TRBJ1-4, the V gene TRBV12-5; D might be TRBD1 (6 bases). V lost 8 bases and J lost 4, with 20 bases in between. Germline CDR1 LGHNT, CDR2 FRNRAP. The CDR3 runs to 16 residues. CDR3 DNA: TGTGCTAGTAGCCCCTCAGACAGGAGGGGTAATGAAAAACTGTTTTTT. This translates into CASSPSDRRGNEKLFF.

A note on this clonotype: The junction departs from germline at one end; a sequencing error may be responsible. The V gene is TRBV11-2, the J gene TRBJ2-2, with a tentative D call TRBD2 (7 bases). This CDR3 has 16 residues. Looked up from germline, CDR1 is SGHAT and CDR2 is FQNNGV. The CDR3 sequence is CASSRGLVGGAGELLF. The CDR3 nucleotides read TGTGCCAGCAGCCGAGGACTAGTGGGGGGGGCCGGGGAGCTGCTTTTT.

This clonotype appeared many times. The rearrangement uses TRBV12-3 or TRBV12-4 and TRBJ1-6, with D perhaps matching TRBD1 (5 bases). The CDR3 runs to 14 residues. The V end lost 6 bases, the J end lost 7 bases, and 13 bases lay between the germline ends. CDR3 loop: CASSLGTPNSPLHF. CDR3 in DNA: TGTGCCAGCAGCCTCGGGACTCCAAATTCACCCCTCCACTTT.

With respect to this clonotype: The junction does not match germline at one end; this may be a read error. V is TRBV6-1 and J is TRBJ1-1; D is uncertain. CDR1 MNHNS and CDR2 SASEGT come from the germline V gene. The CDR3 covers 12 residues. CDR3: CAINSMNTDAFF. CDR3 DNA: TGTGCCATTAATTCGATGAACACTGACGCTTTCTTT.

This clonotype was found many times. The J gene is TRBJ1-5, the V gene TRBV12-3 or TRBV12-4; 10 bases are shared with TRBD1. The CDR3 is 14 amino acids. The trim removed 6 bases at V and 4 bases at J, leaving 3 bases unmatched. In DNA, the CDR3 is TGTGCCAGCAGACGGGACAGGGGAAATCAGCCCCAGCATTTT. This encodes CASRRDRGNQPQHF.

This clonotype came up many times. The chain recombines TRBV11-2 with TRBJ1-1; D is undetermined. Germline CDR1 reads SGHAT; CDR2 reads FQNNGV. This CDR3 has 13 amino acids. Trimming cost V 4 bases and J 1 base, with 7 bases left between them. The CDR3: CASSSDRNTEAFF. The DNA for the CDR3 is TGTGCCAGCAGCTCGGACCGGAACACTGAAGCTTTCTTT.

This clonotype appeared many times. CDR3 protein: CASSQRRGDTQYF. For the CDR3, the DNA is TGCGCCAGCAGCCAACGTAGGGGAGATACGCAGTATTTT. This chain connects TRBV4-3 to TRBJ2-3; perhaps TRBD1 as D (5 bases). The CDR3 is 13 amino acids. V gave up 2 bases and J gave up 5 bases, with 8 bases separating them. CDR1 is LGHNA, CDR2 YSLEER, per germline.

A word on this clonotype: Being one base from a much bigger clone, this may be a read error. Written as DNA, the CDR3 is TGTGCCAGCAGCTTGTGCCCTCGTGAGCAGTACTTC. It is translated as CASSLCPREQYF. The V gene is TRBV7-9, the J gene TRBJ2-7; D is ambiguous. CDR3 length equals 12 residues. CDR1 and CDR2 from the germline V gene are SEHNR and FQNEAQ (reference sequence). V was clipped by 3 bases and J by 7 bases, with 10 bases between them.

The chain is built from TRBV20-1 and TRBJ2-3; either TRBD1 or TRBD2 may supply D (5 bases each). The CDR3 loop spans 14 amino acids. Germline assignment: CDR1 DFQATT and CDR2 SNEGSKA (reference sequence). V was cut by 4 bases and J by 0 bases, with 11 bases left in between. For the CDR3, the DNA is TGCAGTGCTAAGGACGGGGCGAGCACAGATACGCAGTATTTT. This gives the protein CSAKDGASTDTQYF.